Given below is one T cell receptor beta chain in context. The antigen is not known. V was pared by 4 bases and J by 5 bases, with 14 bases between. The CDR3 sequence is 14 residues long. From germline, CDR1 is SGHDN and CDR2 FVKESK. The sample originates from a study of cytomegalovirus exposure and HLA in healthy donors. Study results and limitations: Researchers reported in a later analysis that a missense DCLRE1C variant was tied to TCR beta V- and J-gene trimming. The study found most TCR sequences rare, yet found some public TCRs in many donors. The later analysis indicated that the majority of CMV-associated TCR beta chains appeared HLA-restricted.

Primers for the PCR totalled 60 Vbeta and 13 Jbeta. Sequencing used immunoSEQ multiplex PCR; TCRdb keeps in-frame clones, though not all of them. The data show 98,000 or so clones, over 60% seen once. Sequences were obtained from PBMCs. The gene calls are TRBV14 and TRBJ1-1; D might be TRBD1 (6 bases). This receptor was taken from a human donor in good health. The CDR3 loop reads CASSRQGPGTEAFF. DNA for the CDR3: TGTGCCAGCAGCCGCCAGGGGCCGGGGACTGAAGCTTTCTTT.